This TCR beta chain derives from a study of T cell responses to AZD1222 COVID-19 vaccine (dated by TCRdb to 2020 to 2023). In the study overall: AZD1222 recipients whose second dose came at about 4 weeks and those whose second dose came at about 12 weeks were combined into one group, since spike-specific TCR depth and breadth did not differ between the two schedules. Enrollment into the trials was organized by age into subgroups of 18-55, 56-69 and 70-plus years, and those subgroups contained roughly 150, 30 and 60 TCR-sequenced participants, respectively. A total of around 240 trial participants underwent TCR sequencing, of whom 200 to 220 had received two doses of AZD1222 and about 25 had received two doses of the MenACWY control vaccine.

The CDR3 regions of human TCRbeta chains were subjected to immunosequencing. Per the authors' processing: Repertoire TCRs were matched against a reference library of SARS-CoV-2-specific TCRs generated with the MIRA antigen-specificity platform. Breadth was defined as the fraction of unique TCRs that were SARS-CoV-2-associated. Depth was defined as the fraction of total T cells that were SARS-CoV-2-associated. Each spike-specific TCR was assigned to its reactive spike region and to a CD4 or CD8 class using the MIRA data. Log10-transformed breadth and depth values were compared by one-way ANOVA with Sidak's multiple comparisons tests. TCRdb provides this immuneACCESS table in a form limited to in-frame rearrangements. Some clones are lacking; in checked studies, under half of them reflect an unresolved V gene, and why the rest are absent is not known. V and J calls and clone size are given by that table; D and trimming were obtained from the DNA. This sample has about 130,000 clones in its table, and roughly 90% of those were observed once. The top ten hold roughly 1.4% of the sample.

The sample's time point label, in plain terms: baseline before first vaccination. Vaccinee samples came from UK trials COV001 and COV002, including a single-blind randomized controlled phase 2/3 trial of AZD1222 (ChAdOx1 nCoV-19) in healthy adults. Trial participant PBMC samples were collected at day 0 and day 28 after the second dose for TCRbeta chain sequencing. The germline V gene supplies CDR1 MGHRA and CDR2 YSYEKL. Here V drops 0 bases and J drops 3 bases, and the junction holds 5 bases not matched to any gene. From the cysteine through the phenylalanine, the CDR3 covers 15 amino acids. Just the 45-base CDR3 DNA is kept, in frame starting at base 1. On this clone: Its specific antigen is unknown. The record has no base qualities; no much larger clone is one base away.

What the research found in general, with its limitations: Reportedly, almost half of the unique spike-specific TCRs recognized epitopes lying outside the regions that are mutated in the B.1.351 and B.1.1.7 variants. Spike-specific TCR breadth and depth rose significantly after two AZD1222 doses compared with day 0 and with MenACWY recipients. Conclusions about previously exposed vaccinees are limited, since just a handful of AZD1222 recipients were seropositive for SARS-CoV-2 at baseline. CD4 TCRs associated with the vaccine covered the entire spike protein, and the dominant responses were in regions 160-218 and 743-854. Most participants were white British and females outnumbered males, and the authors suggested that clonal diversity may have been underestimated. In the small 56-69-year group, the increase in depth fell short of significance, most likely because of low power. No day 14 peak-response samples were available, so repertoires were characterized only after the peak T cell response.

The specimen comprised peripheral blood, sampled on day 0 of AZD1222 vaccination. The TCR originated in an adult in good health. The chain was built from TRBV4-1 and TRBJ2-7; 7 middle bases align to TRBD2. CDR3 reads: CASSQELADHYEQYF. Here is the DNA: TGCGCCAGCAGCCAAGAGCTAGCGGACCACTACGAGCAGTACTTC.